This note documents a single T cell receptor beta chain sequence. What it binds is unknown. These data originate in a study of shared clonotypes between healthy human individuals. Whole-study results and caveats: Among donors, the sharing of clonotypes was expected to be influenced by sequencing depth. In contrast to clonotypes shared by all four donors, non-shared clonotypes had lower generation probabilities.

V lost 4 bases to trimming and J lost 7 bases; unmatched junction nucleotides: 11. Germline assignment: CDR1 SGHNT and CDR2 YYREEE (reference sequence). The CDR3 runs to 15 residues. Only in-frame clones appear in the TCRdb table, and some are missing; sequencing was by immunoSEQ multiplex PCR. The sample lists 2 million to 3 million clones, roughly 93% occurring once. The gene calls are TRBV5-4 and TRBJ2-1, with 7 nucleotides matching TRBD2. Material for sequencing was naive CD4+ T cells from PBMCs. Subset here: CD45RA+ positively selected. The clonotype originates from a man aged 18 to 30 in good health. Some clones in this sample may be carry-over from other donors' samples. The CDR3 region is CASSLGLPAVNEQFF. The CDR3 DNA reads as TGTGCCAGCAGCCTGGGACTACCGGCAGTAAATGAGCAGTTCTTC.